This T cell receptor beta chain was sequenced for a study of spatial heterogeneity in lung cancer. As to time point: sample taken at primary tumor resection. In the library, each TCR cDNA molecule bore its own unique molecular identifier. TCRdb fed the 5' RACE reads into MiXCR, producing one record per CDR3 protein. This table has tens of thousands of distinct CDR3 sequences, about 4.4% appearing once. Study outcomes and limitations: How many expanded intratumoral alpha and beta TCRs were present tracked the tumor mutation count, which was a count of nonsynonymous mutations. Regional and ubiquitous nonsynonymous mutations were tracked by counts of regional and ubiquitous expanded TCRs, respectively.

In germline, CDR1 is SGHAT, CDR2 FQNNGV. Trimming stripped 1 base from V and 4 bases from J, with 7 bases between. This CDR3 spans 13 amino acids. Ten or more counts support this clonotype. Its antigen is as yet unknown. The clonotype originates from a male donor with early-stage non-small cell lung cancer. The V and J genes are TRBV11-2 and TRBJ1-1; D is undetermined. The material sequenced was lung tumor tissue, taken at surgery. This chain's CDR3 is CASSLGPLTEAFF. DNA of the CDR3: TGTGCCAGCAGCTTAGGACCCCTCACTGAAGCTTTCTTT. Using reference TRBV11-2 and TRBJ1-1 for the parts outside the CDR3, the full variable domain is EAGVAQSPRYKIIEKRQSVAFWCNPISGHATLYWYQQILGQGPKLLIQFQNNGVVDDSQLPKDRFSAERLKGVDSTLKIQPAKLEDSAVYLCASSLGPLTEAFFGQGTRLTVV.